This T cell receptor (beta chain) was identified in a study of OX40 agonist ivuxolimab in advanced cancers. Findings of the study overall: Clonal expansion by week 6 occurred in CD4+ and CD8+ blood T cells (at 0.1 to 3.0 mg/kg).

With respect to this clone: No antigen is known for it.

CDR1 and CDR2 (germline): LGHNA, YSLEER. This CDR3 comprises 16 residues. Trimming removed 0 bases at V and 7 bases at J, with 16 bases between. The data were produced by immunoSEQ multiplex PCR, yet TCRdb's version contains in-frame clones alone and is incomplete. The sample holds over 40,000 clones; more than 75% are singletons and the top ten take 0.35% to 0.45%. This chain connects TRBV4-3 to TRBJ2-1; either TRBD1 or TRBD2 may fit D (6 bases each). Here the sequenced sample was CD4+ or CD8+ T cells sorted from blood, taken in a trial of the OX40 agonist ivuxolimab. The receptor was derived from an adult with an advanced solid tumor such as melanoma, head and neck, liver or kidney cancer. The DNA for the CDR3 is TGCGCCAGCAGCCAAGAGACCGGGGGCCAGAGGAATGAGCAGTTCTTC. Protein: CASSQETGGQRNEQFF.